Presented here are 27 T cell receptor beta chains from one specimen sequenced in a study of blood T cell repertoires in COVID-19. Generated by immunoSEQ multiplex PCR, the TCRdb table keeps only in-frame clones and is missing some. Seen here are under 300,000 clones, approximately 88% observed once, and the top ten hold around 1%. Sequencing input: PBMCs or T cells enriched from blood (not recorded which). The receptors come from a woman in her thirties who had recovered from COVID-19.

The rearrangement uses TRBV30 and TRBJ2-7; 8 bases line up with TRBD1. The CDR3 sequence is 12 residues long. Germline lookup yields CDR1 GTSNPN and CDR2 SVGIG (reference sequence). V lost 4 bases and J lost 2; bases outside the gene matches: 1. The CDR3 DNA follows: TGTGCCTGGAACAGGGGGACCTACGAGCAGTACTTC. It specifies CAWNRGTYEQYF.

The chain has TRBV7-3 and TRBJ2-5; D is possibly TRBD2 (6 bases). This CDR3 is built from 15 residues. V lost 5 bases to trimming and J lost 4 bases, with 17 bases between them. Germline lookup yields CDR1 SGHTA and CDR2 FQGTGA. CDR3 region: CASSLTGAGRETQYF. CDR3 DNA sequence: TGTGCCAGCAGCCTCACTGGGGCGGGGCGAGAGACCCAGTACTTC.

The chain uses TRBV6-6 and TRBJ2-3; 14 nucleotides align to TRBD2. CDR1 is MNHNY, CDR2 SVGAGI, per germline (reference sequence). Trimming removed 6 bases from V and 3 bases from J; junction bases left unmatched: 14. The CDR3 is 19 amino acids. The CDR3 DNA is TGTGCCAGCAGACGACAATTACCGGGACTAGCGGGAGTTACAGATACGCAGTATTTT. As protein: CASRRQLPGLAGVTDTQYF.

The J gene is TRBJ2-5, the V gene TRBV3-1 (or the pseudogene TRBV3-2), with a weak D call TRBD1 (5 bases). Germline V gene sequence: CDR1 LGHDT, CDR2 YNNKEL (reference sequence). With 6 bases removed from V and 0 bases from J, the gap between germline ends came to 5 bases. The CDR3 sequence is 12 residues long. In nucleotides, the CDR3 is TGTGCCAGCAGAGGGGACCAAGAGACCCAGTACTTC. Protein product: CASRGDQETQYF.

V gene TRBV27 combines with J gene TRBJ1-1; TRBD1 might be the D (6 bases). Per germline, CDR1 MNHEY and CDR2 SMNVEV (reference sequence). The CDR3 runs 13 residues. The ends were cut back, 8 bases at V and 0 bases at J, with 10 bases in the middle. The CDR3 region has the DNA TGTGCCAGCGGCAGGGGCGTGAACACTGAAGCTTTCTTT. The encoded protein is CASGRGVNTEAFF.

The chain couples TRBV28 to TRBJ1-2; TRBD1 aligns across 11 bases. Germline V gene sequence: CDR1 MDHEN, CDR2 SYDVKM. The CDR3 sequence is 16 residues long. V trimming: 4 bases; J trimming: 5 bases; junction bases outside the gene matches: 9. The CDR3 region is CASSSPGQGAAYGYTF. DNA for the CDR3: TGTGCCAGCAGTTCACCAGGACAGGGGGCTGCGTATGGCTACACCTTC.

The chain joins TRBV6-2 or TRBV6-3 to TRBJ1-4; TRBD1 matches at 7 bases. The CDR3 is 14 amino acids. Germline assignment: CDR1 MNHEY and CDR2 SVGEGT. V dropped 2 bases and J dropped 7; count of bases not matched to a gene: 4. CDR3 nucleotide sequence: TGTGCCAGCAGTTACAGGACAGGCGGTGAAAAACTGTTTTTT. Protein: CASSYRTGGEKLFF.

The V gene is TRBV5-5, the J gene TRBJ1-2, with D possibly matching TRBD1 (5 bases). Trimming removed 3 bases at V and 0 bases at J, with 15 bases between. The germline V gene encodes CDR1 SGHKS and CDR2 YYEKEE (reference sequence). This CDR3 has 16 residues. For the CDR3, the DNA is TGTGCCAGCAGCTGGGGCAGCCTATCGACTAACTATGGCTACACCTTC. It yields the protein CASSWGSLSTNYGYTF.

Of note for this clone: The junction differs from germline at one of its ends, possibly a read error. V and J are TRBV20-1 and TRBJ1-3; 8 nucleotides line up with TRBD1. The germline V gene encodes CDR1 DFQATT and CDR2 SNEGSKA (reference sequence). CDR3 size: 17 residues. CDR3 sequence reads: CSASPPDRALSGSTIYF. For the CDR3, the DNA is TGCAGTGCTAGTCCCCCGGACAGGGCGCTCTCTGGAAGCACCATATATTTT.

The rearrangement uses TRBV9 and TRBJ1-6; unclear D gene. The germline gives CDR1 SGDLS, CDR2 YYNGEE. V was shortened by 0 bases and J by 5 bases, with 6 bases between the two germline ends. This CDR3 region has 14 residues. CDR3 region: CASSVVDNNSPLHF. The CDR3 DNA reads TGTGCCAGCAGCGTAGTAGATAATAATTCACCCCTCCACTTT.

The gene calls are TRBV28 and TRBJ2-1; weak D call: TRBD2 (6 bases). Trimming cost V 6 bases and J 2 bases, with 20 bases left between them. The length of the CDR3 is 17 residues. CDR1 is MDHEN, CDR2 SYDVKM, per germline. CDR3 bases: TGTGCCAGCAGGGACTACCAAGGACACGCTCCCTACAATGAGCAGTTCTTC. Translated, it gives CASRDYQGHAPYNEQFF.

The chain employs TRBV5-4 and TRBJ1-6; D is ambiguous. The V gene's germline CDR1 is SGHNT and CDR2 YYREEE (reference sequence). Deletions cut 0 bases from V and 9 bases from J, with 10 bases between. CDR3 length equals 14 residues. DNA for the CDR3: TGTGCCAGCAGCTTGGGAGGGAACCGTTCACCCCTCCACTTT. Translation gives CASSLGGNRSPLHF.

This chain connects TRBV6-2 or TRBV6-3 to TRBJ2-3; D remains unclear. Trimming removed 6 bases from V and 6 bases from J, with 16 bases in between. The CDR3 spans 14 residues. Germline CDR1 reads MNHEY; CDR2 reads SVGEGT. The CDR3 nucleotides read TGTGCCAGCAGCAAACATGAAAGAGCGGATACGCAGTATTTT. It translates to CASSKHERADTQYF.

Comment on this clone: This sample includes further DNA sequences coding for the same CDR3. CDR3 in DNA: TGTGCCACCAGCAGAGACAGGGGTAATCAGCCCCAGCATTTT. Translating gives CATSRDRGNQPQHF. This chain uses TRBV15 with TRBJ1-5; D might be TRBD1 (6 bases). Between the trimmed V and J ends, which lost 0 bases and 4 bases, there was a span of 7 bases. CDR1 is LNHNV and CDR2 is YYDKDF in the germline V gene (reference sequence). This CDR3 region has 14 residues.

This clone came up once. The CDR3 nucleotides read TGCGCCAGCAGCTTGACAGAACACGTGAACACTGAAGCTTTCTTT. Residues: CASSLTEHVNTEAFF. The genes are TRBV5-1 and TRBJ1-1; no firm D call. The V end was cut by 1 base, the J end by 0 bases, with 10 bases between. CDR1 and CDR2 (germline): SGHRS, YFSETQ. The CDR3 loop spans 15 amino acids.

The chain has TRBV27 and TRBJ1-6; D uncertain. The length of the CDR3 is 12 residues. V lost 8 bases, J lost 7 bases, and 9 bases lay in between. Looked up from germline, CDR1 is MNHEY and CDR2 is SMNVEV (reference sequence). This CDR3 reads CASRGSNSPLHF. The CDR3 coding sequence is TGTGCCAGCCGCGGATCAAATTCACCCCTCCACTTT.

The chain is built from TRBV27 and TRBJ2-1; TRBD1 is a possible D gene (5 bases). This CDR3 region has 14 residues. V lost 5 bases and J lost 7, with 15 bases in between. CDR1 and CDR2 (germline): MNHEY, SMNVEV (reference sequence). The CDR3 protein is CASSPRTFRNEQFF. For the CDR3, the DNA is TGTGCCAGCAGTCCCCGGACATTCCGTAATGAGCAGTTCTTC.

The rearrangement joins TRBV10-3 to TRBJ1-2; 8 bases fit TRBD1. Trimming removed 8 bases from V and 5 bases from J; junction bases left unmatched: 7. Looked up from germline, CDR1 is ENHRY and CDR2 is SYGVKD. The CDR3 loop spans 13 amino acids. The CDR3 loop is CAIWAGGAYGYTF. CDR3 bases: TGTGCCATCTGGGCAGGGGGCGCTTATGGCTACACCTTC.

The chain uses TRBV4-3 and TRBJ2-5; 8 positions agree with TRBD2. There are 13 residues in the CDR3. With V trimmed by 2 bases and J by 7 bases, 3 bases remained unmatched. In germline, CDR1 is LGHNA, CDR2 YSLEER. CDR3 coding DNA: TGCGCCAGCAGCCAAAATGCGGGAGGGACCCAGTACTTC. Protein sequence: CASSQNAGGTQYF.

Note on this clone: Germline is not matched at one junction end, which may reflect a read error. The chain couples TRBV19 to TRBJ1-2; no reliable D call. CDR3 length equals 13 residues. Germline V gene lookup returns CDR1 LNHDA and CDR2 SQIVND (reference sequence). The CDR3, as DNA: TGTGCCAGTACCCAACCGCCGCACTATGACTACACCTTC. It specifies CASTQPPHYDYTF.

The chain employs TRBV11-3 and TRBJ1-2, with a tentative D call TRBD1 (6 bases). The CDR3 totals 18 residues. Germline values: CDR1 SGHNT, CDR2 YENEEA. Trimming left V 8 bases short and J 4 bases short, with 29 bases between. The CDR3, as DNA: TGTGCCAGCCTACCCAGGCCCCCAGGGGCGTCCTTCTCCTATGGCTACACCTTC. It codes for CASLPRPPGASFSYGYTF.

In DNA form, the CDR3 reads TGTGCCAGCAGTTACTCCGCCAGGGCCCTTGGAGGCTACACCTTC. Translating it yields CASSYSARALGGYTF. The rearrangement joins TRBV6-5 to TRBJ1-2; a possible D gene is TRBD1 (5 bases). CDR1 is MNHEY, CDR2 SVGAGI, per germline. Trimming left V 0 bases short and J 8 bases short, with 16 bases between. The CDR3 runs 15 residues.

The V and J genes are TRBV19 and TRBJ2-5, with 8 nucleotides matching TRBD1. The germline CDR1 and CDR2 sequences are LNHDA and SQIVND (reference sequence). Unmatched junction bases numbered 7, after V lost 5 bases and J lost 5 bases. The CDR3 covers 14 residues. CDR3 DNA sequence: TGTGCCAGTAGTGGGGCAGGGGGCGCGGAGACCCAGTACTTC. Translating it yields CASSGAGGAETQYF.

V is TRBV7-9 and J is TRBJ1-1, with D unclear. The CDR3 extends over 14 amino acids. Germline lookup yields CDR1 SEHNR and CDR2 FQNEAQ (reference sequence). The V end was cut by 1 base, the J end by 0 bases, with 6 bases between. CDR3: CASSLDRMNTEAFF. CDR3 bases: TGTGCCAGCAGCTTAGACAGAATGAACACTGAAGCTTTCTTT. The whole variable domain, remainder taken from reference TRBV7-9 and TRBJ1-1, is DTGVSQNPRHKITKRGQNVTFRCDPISEHNRLYWYRQTLGQGPEFLTYFQNEAQLEKSRLLSDRFSAERPKGSFSTLEIQRTEQGDSAMYLCASSLDRMNTEAFFGQGTRLTVV.

This clone has just one count. This sequence joins TRBV27 and TRBJ1-5; a weak D match, TRBD1 (6 bases). Germline loops: CDR1 MNHEY, CDR2 SMNVEV (reference sequence). The CDR3 totals 15 residues. The V and J ends lost 3 bases and 1 base respectively, with 10 bases between them. The CDR3 here is CASSFQGWSNQPQHF. The DNA for the CDR3 is TGTGCCAGCAGTTTCCAGGGGTGGAGCAATCAGCCCCAGCATTTT.

The chain couples TRBV29-1 to TRBJ1-1, with no clear D. The CDR3 consists of 12 residues. V lost 0 bases and J 11 bases, leaving 13 bases between the germline ends. Germline V gene data show CDR1 as SQVTM and CDR2 as ANQGSEA. The CDR3 DNA follows: TGCAGCGTTGAAGATAGGTTGGGCGGGGCTTTCTTT. Translating it yields CSVEDRLGGAFF.

This clone was counted between two and nine times. This sequence joins TRBV7-2 and TRBJ1-2; D is possibly TRBD1 (5 bases). Germline loops: CDR1 SGHTA, CDR2 FQGNSA. V shed 5 bases and J shed 5 bases, with 18 bases lying between them. The CDR3 is 15 amino acids. The CDR3 DNA reads TGTGCCAGCAGCGCAAGGGGCCTCGGGAGTTATGGCTACACCTTC. Protein product: CASSARGLGSYGYTF.